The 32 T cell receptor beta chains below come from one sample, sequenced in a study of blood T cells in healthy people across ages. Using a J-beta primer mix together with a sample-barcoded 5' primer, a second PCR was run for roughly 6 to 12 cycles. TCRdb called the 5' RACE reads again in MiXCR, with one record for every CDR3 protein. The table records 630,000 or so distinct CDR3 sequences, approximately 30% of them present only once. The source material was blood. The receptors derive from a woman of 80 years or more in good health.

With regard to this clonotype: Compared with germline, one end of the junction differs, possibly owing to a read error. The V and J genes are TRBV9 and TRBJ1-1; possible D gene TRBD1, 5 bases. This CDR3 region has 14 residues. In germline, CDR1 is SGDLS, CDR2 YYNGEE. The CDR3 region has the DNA TGTGTCAGCAGCGCGGGACCTTTGAACACTGAAGCTTTCTTT. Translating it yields CVSSAGPLNTEAFF. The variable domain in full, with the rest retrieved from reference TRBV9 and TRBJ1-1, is DSGVTQTPKHLITATGQRVTLRCSPRSGDLSVYWYQQSLDQGLQFLIQYYNGEERAKGNILERFSAQQFPDLHSELNLSSLELGDSALYFCVSSAGPLNTEAFFGQGTRLTVV.

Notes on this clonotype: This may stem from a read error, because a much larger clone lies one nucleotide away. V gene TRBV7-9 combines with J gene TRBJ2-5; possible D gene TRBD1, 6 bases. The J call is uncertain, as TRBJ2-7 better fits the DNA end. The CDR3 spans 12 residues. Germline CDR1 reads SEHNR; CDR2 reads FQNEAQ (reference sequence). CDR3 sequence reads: CAGSIQGYEQYF. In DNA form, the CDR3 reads TGTGCCGGCAGCATACAGGGCTACGAGCAGTACTTC.

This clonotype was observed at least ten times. This CDR3 is CASSGRQSTYSPLHF. As DNA, the CDR3 is TGTGCCAGCAGCGGCCGACAGTCCACCTATTCACCCCTCCACTTT. V and J are TRBV7-2 and TRBJ1-6; D possibly corresponds to TRBD1 (5 bases). The CDR3 has 15 residues. Deletions cut 5 bases from V and 8 bases from J, with 16 bases between. Per germline, CDR1 SGHTA and CDR2 FQGNSA.

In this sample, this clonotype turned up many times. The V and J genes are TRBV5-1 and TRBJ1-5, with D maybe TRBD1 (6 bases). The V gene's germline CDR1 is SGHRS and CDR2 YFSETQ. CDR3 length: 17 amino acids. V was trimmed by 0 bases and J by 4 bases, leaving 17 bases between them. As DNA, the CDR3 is TGCGCCAGCAGCTTGGTCAGGGGCTGGTCACAAAATCAGCCCCAGCATTTT. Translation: CASSLVRGWSQNQPQHF.

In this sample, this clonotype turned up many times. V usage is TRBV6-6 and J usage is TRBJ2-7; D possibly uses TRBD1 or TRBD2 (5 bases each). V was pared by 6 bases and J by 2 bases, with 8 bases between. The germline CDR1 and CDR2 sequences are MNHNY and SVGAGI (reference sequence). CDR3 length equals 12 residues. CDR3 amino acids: CASSRDPYEQYF. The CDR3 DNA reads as TGTGCCAGCAGCCGGGACCCCTACGAGCAGTACTTC.

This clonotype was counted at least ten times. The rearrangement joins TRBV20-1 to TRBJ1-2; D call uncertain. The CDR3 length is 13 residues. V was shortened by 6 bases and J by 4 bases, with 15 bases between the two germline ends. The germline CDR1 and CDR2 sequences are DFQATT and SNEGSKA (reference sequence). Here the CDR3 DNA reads TGCAGTGCCCCAGCCCCCATGACCTATGGCTACACCTTC. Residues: CSAPAPMTYGYTF.

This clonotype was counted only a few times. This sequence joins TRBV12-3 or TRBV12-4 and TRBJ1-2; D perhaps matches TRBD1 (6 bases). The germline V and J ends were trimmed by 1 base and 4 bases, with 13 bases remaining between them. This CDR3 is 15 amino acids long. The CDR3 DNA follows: TGTGCCAGCAGTTTAGAGGGGGTATCTGCCTATGGCTACACCTTC. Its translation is CASSLEGVSAYGYTF.

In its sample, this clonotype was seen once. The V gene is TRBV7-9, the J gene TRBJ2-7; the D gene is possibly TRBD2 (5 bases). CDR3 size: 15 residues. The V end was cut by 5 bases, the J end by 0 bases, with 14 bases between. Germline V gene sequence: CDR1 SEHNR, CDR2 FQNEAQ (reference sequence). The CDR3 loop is CASSGSQFSSYEQYF. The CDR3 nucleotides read TGTGCCAGCAGCGGGAGTCAGTTCAGCTCCTACGAGCAGTACTTC.

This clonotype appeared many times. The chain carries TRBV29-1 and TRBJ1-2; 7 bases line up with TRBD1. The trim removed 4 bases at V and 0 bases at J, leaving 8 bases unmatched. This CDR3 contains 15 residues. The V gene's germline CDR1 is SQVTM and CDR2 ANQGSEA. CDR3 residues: CSVGGRQGTNYGYTF. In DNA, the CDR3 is TGCAGCGTTGGGGGTCGACAGGGCACTAACTATGGCTACACCTTC.

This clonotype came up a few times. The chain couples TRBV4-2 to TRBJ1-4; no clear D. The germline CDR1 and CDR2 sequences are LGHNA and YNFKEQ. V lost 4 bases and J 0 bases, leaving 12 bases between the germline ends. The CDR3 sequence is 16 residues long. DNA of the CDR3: TGTGCCAGCAGCCGGACTGGGAAAGCAACTAATGAAAAACTGTTTTTT. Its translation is CASSRTGKATNEKLFF.

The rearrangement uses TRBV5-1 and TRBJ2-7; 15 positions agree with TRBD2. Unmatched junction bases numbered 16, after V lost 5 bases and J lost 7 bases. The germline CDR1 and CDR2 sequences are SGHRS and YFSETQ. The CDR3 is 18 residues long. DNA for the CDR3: TGCGCCAGCAGGATGGGACTAGCGGGGGGCCCAAGGGTCGATGAGCAGTACTTC. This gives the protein CASRMGLAGGPRVDEQYF.

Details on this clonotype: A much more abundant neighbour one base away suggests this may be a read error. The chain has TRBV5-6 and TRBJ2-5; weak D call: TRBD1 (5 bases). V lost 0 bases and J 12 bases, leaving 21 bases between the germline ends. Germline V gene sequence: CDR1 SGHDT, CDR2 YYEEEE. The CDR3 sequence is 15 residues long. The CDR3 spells CASSLGKGQNLVEYF. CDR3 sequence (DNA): TGTGCCAGCAGCTTGGGGAAGGGGCAGAACCTCGTGGAGTACTTC.

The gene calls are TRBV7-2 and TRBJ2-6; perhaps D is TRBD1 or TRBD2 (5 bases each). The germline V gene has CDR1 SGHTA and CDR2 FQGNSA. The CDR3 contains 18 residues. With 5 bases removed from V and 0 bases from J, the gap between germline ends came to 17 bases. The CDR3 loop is CASSQRDLLSSGANVLTF. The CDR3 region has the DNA TGTGCCAGCAGCCAACGGGACCTCTTAAGCTCTGGGGCCAACGTCCTGACTTTC.

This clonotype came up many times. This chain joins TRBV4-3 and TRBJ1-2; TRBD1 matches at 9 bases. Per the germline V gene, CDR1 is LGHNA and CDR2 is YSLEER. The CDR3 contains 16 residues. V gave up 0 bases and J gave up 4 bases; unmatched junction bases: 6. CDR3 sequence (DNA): TGCGCCAGCAGCCAAGATTGGACAGGGGTGGCCTATGGCTACACCTTC. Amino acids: CASSQDWTGVAYGYTF.

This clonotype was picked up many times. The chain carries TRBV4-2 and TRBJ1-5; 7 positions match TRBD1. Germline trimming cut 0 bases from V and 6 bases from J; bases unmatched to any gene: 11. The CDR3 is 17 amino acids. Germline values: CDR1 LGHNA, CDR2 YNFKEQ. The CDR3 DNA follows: TGTGCCAGCAGCCAAGATGCGGCAGGGGGTCGCCGTCAGCCCCAGCATTTT. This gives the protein CASSQDAAGGRRQPQHF.

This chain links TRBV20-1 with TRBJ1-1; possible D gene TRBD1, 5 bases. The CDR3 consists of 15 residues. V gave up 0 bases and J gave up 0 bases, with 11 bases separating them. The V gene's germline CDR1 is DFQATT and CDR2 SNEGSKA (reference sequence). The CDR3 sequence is CSARDLRALNTEAFF. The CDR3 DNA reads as TGCAGTGCTAGAGATCTCAGGGCATTGAACACTGAAGCTTTCTTT.

The CDR3 DNA reads as TGTGCCAGTAGGATCAGGGTACGGTCCTACGAGCAGTACTTC. Translating gives CASRIRVRSYEQYF. This chain uses TRBV19 with TRBJ2-7, with TRBD1 as a possible D gene (5 bases). This CDR3 spans 14 amino acids. Germline loops: CDR1 LNHDA, CDR2 SQIVND (reference sequence). V lost 6 bases, J lost 1 base, and 13 bases lay in between. Full variable domain (rest looked up from reference TRBV19 and TRBJ2-7): DGGITQSPKYLFRKEGQNVTLSCEQNLNHDAMYWYRQDPGQGLRLIYYSQIVNDFQKGDIAEGYSVSREKKESFPLTVTSAQKNPTAFYLCASRIRVRSYEQYFGPGTRLTVT.

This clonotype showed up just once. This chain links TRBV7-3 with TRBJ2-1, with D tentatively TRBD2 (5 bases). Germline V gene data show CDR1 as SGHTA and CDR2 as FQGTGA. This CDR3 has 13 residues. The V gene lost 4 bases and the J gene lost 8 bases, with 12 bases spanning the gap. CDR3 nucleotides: TGTGCCAGCAGCTCTACCGGGGATCATGAGCAGTTCTTC. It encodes CASSSTGDHEQFF. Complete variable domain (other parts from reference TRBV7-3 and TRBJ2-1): GAGVSQTPSNKVTEKGKYVELRCDPISGHTALYWYRQSLGQGPEFLIYFQGTGAADDSGLPNDRFFAVRPEGSVSTLKIQRTERGDSAVYLCASSSTGDHEQFFGPGTRLTVL.

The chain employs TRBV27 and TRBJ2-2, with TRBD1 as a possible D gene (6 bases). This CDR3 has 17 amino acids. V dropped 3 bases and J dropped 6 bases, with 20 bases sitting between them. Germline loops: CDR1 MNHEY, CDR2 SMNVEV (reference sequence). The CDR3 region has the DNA TGTGCCAGCAGTTTGTCCTCCGGGACAAACTCCCCCGGGGAGCTGTTTTTT. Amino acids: CASSLSSGTNSPGELFF.

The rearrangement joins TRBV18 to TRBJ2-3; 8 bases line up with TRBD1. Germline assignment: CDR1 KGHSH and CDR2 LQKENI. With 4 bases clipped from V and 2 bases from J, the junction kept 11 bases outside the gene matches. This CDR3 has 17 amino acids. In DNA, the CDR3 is TGTGCCAGCTCACGTGTCAGGGGGCAAATCAACACAGATACGCAGTATTTT. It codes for CASSRVRGQINTDTQYF. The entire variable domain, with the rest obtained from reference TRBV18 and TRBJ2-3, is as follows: NAGVMQNPRHLVRRRGQEARLRCSPMKGHSHVYWYRQLPEEGLKFMVYLQKENIIDESGMPKERFSAEFPKEGPSILRIQQVVRGDSAAYFCASSRVRGQINTDTQYFGPGTRLTVL.

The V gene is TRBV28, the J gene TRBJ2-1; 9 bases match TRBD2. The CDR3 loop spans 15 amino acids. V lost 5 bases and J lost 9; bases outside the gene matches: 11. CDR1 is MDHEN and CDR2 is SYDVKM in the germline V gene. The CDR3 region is CASSPPERGVSEQFF. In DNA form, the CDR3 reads TGTGCCAGCAGTCCCCCGGAGCGGGGGGTCAGTGAGCAGTTCTTC. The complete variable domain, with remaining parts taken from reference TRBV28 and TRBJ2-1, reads DVKVTQSSRYLVKRTGEKVFLECVQDMDHENMFWYRQDPGLGLRLIYFSYDVKMKEKGDIPEGYSVSREKKERFSLILESASTNQTSMYLCASSPPERGVSEQFFGPGTRLTVL.

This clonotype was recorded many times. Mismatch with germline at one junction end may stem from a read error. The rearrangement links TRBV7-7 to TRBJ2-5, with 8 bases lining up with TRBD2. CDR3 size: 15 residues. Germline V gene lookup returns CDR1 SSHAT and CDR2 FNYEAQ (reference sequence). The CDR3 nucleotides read TGTGCTAGCAGCTCATCTCGGGGGGGAGTGGAGACCCAGTACTTC. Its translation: CASSSSRGGVETQYF.

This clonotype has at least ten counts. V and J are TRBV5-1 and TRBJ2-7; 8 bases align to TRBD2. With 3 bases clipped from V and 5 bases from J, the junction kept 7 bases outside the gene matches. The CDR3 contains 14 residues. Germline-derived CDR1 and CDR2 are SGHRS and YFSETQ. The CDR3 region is CASSSGGTIHEQYF. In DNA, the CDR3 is TGCGCCAGCAGCTCGGGAGGGACTATCCACGAGCAGTACTTC. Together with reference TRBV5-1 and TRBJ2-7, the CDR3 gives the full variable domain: KAGVTQTPRYLIKTRGQQVTLSCSPISGHRSVSWYQQTPGQGLQFLFEYFSETQRNKGNFPGRFSGRQFSNSRSEMNVSTLELGDSALYLCASSSGGTIHEQYFGPGTRLTVT.

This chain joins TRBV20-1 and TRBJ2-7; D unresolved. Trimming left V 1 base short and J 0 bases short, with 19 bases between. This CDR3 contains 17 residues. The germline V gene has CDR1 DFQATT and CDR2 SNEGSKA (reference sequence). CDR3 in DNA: TGCAGTGCTAGAGGCCAGTTTACTAACCTGCACTCCTACGAGCAGTACTTC. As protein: CSARGQFTNLHSYEQYF.

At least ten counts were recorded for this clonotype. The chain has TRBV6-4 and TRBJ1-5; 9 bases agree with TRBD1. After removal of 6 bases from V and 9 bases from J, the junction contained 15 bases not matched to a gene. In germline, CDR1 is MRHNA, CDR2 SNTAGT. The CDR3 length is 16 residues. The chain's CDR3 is CASSISSGTGRSPQHF. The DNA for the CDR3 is TGTGCCAGCAGCATCTCCTCCGGGACAGGGAGATCGCCCCAGCATTTT.

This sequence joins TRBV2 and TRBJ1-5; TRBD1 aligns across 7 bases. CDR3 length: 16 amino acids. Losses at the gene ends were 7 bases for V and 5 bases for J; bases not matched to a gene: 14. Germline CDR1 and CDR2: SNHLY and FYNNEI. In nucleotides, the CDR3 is TGTGCCAGCACCAAGGACGCGGGACAGCCTTATCAGCCCCAGCATTTT. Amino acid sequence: CASTKDAGQPYQPQHF.

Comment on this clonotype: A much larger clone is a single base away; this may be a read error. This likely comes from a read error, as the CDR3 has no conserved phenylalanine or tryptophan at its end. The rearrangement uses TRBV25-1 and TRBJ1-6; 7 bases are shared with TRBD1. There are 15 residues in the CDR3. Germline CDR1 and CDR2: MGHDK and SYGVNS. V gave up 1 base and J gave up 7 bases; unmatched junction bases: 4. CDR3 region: CASSESTGLNSPLHC. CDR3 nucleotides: TGTGCCAGCAGTGAATCGACAGGGCTGAATTCACCCCTCCACTGT.

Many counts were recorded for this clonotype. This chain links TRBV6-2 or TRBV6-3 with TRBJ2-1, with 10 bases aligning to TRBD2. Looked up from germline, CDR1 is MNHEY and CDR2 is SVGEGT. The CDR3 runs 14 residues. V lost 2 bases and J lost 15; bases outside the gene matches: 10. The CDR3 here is CASSYGLAGEKWFF. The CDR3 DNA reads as TGTGCCAGCAGTTACGGGCTAGCGGGGGAGAAATGGTTCTTC.

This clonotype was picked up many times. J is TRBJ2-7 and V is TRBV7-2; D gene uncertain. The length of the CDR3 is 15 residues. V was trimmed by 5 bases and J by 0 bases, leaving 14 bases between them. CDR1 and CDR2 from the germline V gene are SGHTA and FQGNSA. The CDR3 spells CASSRDPRSSYEQYF. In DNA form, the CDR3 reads TGTGCCAGCAGCCGCGACCCTCGGAGCTCCTACGAGCAGTACTTC.

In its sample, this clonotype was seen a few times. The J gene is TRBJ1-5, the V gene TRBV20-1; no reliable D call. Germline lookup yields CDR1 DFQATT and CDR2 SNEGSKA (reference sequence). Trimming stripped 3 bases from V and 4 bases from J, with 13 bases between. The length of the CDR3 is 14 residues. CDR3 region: CSASGTVGNQPQHF. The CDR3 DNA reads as TGCAGTGCTAGCGGAACAGTGGGGAATCAGCCCCAGCATTTT.

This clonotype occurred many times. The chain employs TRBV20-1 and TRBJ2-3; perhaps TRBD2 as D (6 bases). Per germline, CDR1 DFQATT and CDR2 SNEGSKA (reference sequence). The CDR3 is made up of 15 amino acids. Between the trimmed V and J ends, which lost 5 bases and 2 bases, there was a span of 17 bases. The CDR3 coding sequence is TGCAGTGCTCCCGGGAATAGCGGATCCACAGATACGCAGTATTTT. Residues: CSAPGNSGSTDTQYF.

CDR3 coding DNA: TGTGCCAGCGGGGTACGGCTCAGCTCTGGAAACACCATATATTTT. Protein product: CASGVRLSSGNTIYF. V usage is TRBV3-1 and J usage is TRBJ1-3, with no clear D. There are 15 residues in the CDR3. Trimming left V 8 bases short and J 0 bases short, with 14 bases between. Looked up from germline, CDR1 is LGHDT and CDR2 is YNNKEL (reference sequence).